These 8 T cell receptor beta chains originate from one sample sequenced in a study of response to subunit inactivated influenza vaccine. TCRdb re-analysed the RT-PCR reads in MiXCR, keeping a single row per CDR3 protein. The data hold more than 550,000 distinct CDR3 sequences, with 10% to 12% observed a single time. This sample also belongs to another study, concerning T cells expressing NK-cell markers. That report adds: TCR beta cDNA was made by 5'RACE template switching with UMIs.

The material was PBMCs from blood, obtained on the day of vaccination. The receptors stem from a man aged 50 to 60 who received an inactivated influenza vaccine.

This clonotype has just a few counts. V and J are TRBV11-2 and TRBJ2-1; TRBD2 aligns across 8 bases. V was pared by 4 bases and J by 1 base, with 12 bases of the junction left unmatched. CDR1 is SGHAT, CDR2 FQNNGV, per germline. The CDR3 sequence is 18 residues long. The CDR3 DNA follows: TGTGCCAGCAGCTCCGTGGTGGCGGGGGGCCATTCCTACAATGAGCAGTTCTTC. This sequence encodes CASSSVVAGGHSYNEQFF.

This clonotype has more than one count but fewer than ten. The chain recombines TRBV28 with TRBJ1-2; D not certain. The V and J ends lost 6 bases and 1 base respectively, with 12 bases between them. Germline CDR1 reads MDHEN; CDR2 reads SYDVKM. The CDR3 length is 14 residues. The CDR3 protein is CASSEGRINYGYTF. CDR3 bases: TGTGCCAGCAGCGAAGGACGGATTAACTATGGCTACACCTTC.

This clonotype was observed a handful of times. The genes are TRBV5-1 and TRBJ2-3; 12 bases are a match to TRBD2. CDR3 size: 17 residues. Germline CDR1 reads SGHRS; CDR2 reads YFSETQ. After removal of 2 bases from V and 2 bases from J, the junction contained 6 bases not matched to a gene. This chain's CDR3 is CASSFGLAGRFTDTQYF. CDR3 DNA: TGCGCCAGCAGCTTTGGACTAGCGGGGAGATTCACAGATACGCAGTATTTT.

The CDR3 region has the DNA TGTGCCAGCAGTTACGGGAGGGGTCCGAACACCGGGGAGCTGTTTTTT. Its protein product is CASSYGRGPNTGELFF. The V and J genes are TRBV6-2 or TRBV6-3 and TRBJ2-2; 7 positions match TRBD2. This CDR3 has 16 amino acids. Germline CDR1 and CDR2: MNHEY and SVGEGT. V lost 2 bases and J lost 0; bases outside the gene matches: 3.

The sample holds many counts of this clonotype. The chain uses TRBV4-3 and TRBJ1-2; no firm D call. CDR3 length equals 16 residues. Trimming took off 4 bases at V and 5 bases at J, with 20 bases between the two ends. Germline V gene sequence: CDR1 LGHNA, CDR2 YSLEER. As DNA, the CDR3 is TGCGCCAGCAGCCCCGGAGGCGGCGATGTAAGATATGGCTACACCTTC. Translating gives CASSPGGGDVRYGYTF.

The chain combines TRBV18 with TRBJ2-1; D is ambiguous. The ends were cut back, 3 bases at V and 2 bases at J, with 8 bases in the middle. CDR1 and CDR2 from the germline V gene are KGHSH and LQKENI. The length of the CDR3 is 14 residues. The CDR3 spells CASSPGFPYNEQFF. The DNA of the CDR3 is TGTGCCAGCTCACCGGGCTTTCCCTACAATGAGCAGTTCTTC.

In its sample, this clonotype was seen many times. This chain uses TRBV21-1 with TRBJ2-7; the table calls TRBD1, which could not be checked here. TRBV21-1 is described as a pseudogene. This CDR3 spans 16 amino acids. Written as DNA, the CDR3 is TGTGCCAGCAGCTACAGGGGTTCTAGCGACACCTACGAGCAGTACTTC. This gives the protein CASSYRGSSDTYEQYF.

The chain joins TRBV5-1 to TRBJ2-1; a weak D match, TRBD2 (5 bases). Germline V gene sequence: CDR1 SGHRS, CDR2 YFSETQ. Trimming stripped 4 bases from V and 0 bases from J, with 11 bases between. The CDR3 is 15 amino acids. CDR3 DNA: TGCGCCAGCAGCCTCCATGGGAGCTCCTACAATGAGCAGTTCTTC. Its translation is CASSLHGSSYNEQFF. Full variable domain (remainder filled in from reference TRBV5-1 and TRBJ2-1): KAGVTQTPRYLIKTRGQQVTLSCSPISGHRSVSWYQQTPGQGLQFLFEYFSETQRNKGNFPGRFSGRQFSNSRSEMNVSTLELGDSALYLCASSLHGSSYNEQFFGPGTRLTVL.